These 19 T cell receptor beta chains were all obtained from the same sample, sequenced in a study of T cells expressing NK-cell markers. TCRdb re-called the 5' RACE reads and gives one entry per CDR3 protein, without DNA. The listing records 400,000 or so distinct CDR3 sequences. Sequenced input: blood T cells: a sorted CD56 or NKG2C T cell subset, CD4+ or CD8+ T cells, or bulk PBMC T cells (not recorded which). These receptors came from a woman aged 50 to 60 in good health.

The chain carries TRBV12-3 or TRBV12-4 and TRBJ1-1; TCRdb selects TRBD1, and the lack of DNA leaves this call unchecked. The CDR3 is made up of 13 amino acids. CDR3 protein: CASGPGIVTEAFF.

J is TRBJ1-2 and V is TRBV5-1. CDR1 and CDR2 (germline): SGHRS, YFSETQ. The CDR3 runs to 15 residues. The CDR3 sequence is CASSLEQGLLYGYTF.

The gene calls are TRBV7-3 and TRBJ1-1; there is no DNA to check the TCRdb D call of TRBD1. CDR3 length equals 15 residues. The germline gives CDR1 SGHTA, CDR2 FQGTGA. CDR3 loop: CASSLRTESNTEAFF. Based on the CDR3 plus reference TRBV7-3 and TRBJ1-1, the full variable domain is GAGVSQTPSNKVTEKGKYVELRCDPISGHTALYWYRQSLGQGPEFLIYFQGTGAADDSGLPNDRFFAVRPEGSVSTLKIQRTERGDSAVYLCASSLRTESNTEAFFGQGTRLTVV.

The V gene is TRBV6-5, the J gene TRBJ1-1. This CDR3 has 13 amino acids. The germline gives CDR1 MNHEY, CDR2 SVGAGI. CDR3 residues: CASRLQRNTEAFF.

The chain couples TRBV7-9 to TRBJ2-3; there is no DNA to check the TCRdb D call of TRBD2. This CDR3 comprises 12 residues. Germline CDR1 reads SEHNR; CDR2 reads FQNEAQ (reference sequence). The CDR3 sequence is CASSSRGTLQYF.

The CDR3: CASSLRAAGGYEAFF. The chain employs TRBV27 and TRBJ1-1; TCRdb outputs TRBD1, but without DNA this stays unchecked. The CDR3 has 15 amino acids. Germline V lookup: CDR1 MNHEY, CDR2 SMNVEV (reference sequence).

This chain links TRBV12-3 or TRBV12-4 with TRBJ2-1; TCRdb's assignment of TRBD2 cannot be checked, as there is no DNA. The CDR3 extends over 16 amino acids. This chain's CDR3 is CASSPGTSGSYNEQFF.

This sequence joins TRBV20-1 and TRBJ2-3. The V gene's germline CDR1 is DFQATT and CDR2 SNEGSKA (reference sequence). The CDR3 is made up of 15 amino acids. The CDR3 reads CSARDRIGYTDTQYF.

The V gene is TRBV20-1, the J gene TRBJ1-2; TCRdb picks TRBD1, but there is no DNA to check that call. CDR1 DFQATT and CDR2 SNEGSKA come from the germline V gene (reference sequence). This CDR3 has 12 amino acids. CDR3 loop: CSAPQGIAGYTF.

The chain combines TRBV4-1 with TRBJ2-7; TCRdb proposes TRBD2, but this gene call is untestable without DNA. In germline, CDR1 is MGHRA, CDR2 YSYEKL. The CDR3 has 16 residues. This CDR3 is CASSPTSVSPSYEQYF.

The chain joins TRBV5-1 to TRBJ1-1; the TRBD1 assignment by TCRdb is unverifiable without DNA. In germline, CDR1 is SGHRS, CDR2 YFSETQ. The CDR3 runs 13 residues. The chain's CDR3 is CASTTGVGTEAFF. The complete variable domain, with remaining parts taken from reference TRBV5-1 and TRBJ1-1, reads KAGVTQTPRYLIKTRGQQVTLSCSPISGHRSVSWYQQTPGQGLQFLFEYFSETQRNKGNFPGRFSGRQFSNSRSEMNVSTLELGDSALYLCASTTGVGTEAFFGQGTRLTVV.

The chain has TRBV12-3 or TRBV12-4 and TRBJ1-2. This CDR3 has 13 amino acids. CDR3: CASSPQTSYGYTF.

The chain uses TRBV5-1 and TRBJ2-1; TCRdb's assignment of TRBD1 cannot be checked, as there is no DNA. Germline values: CDR1 SGHRS, CDR2 YFSETQ. The CDR3 spans 14 residues. CDR3 loop: CASRARGSSREQFF.

The chain links TRBV10-2 to TRBJ2-7; TCRdb proposes TRBD1, but this gene call is untestable without DNA. This CDR3 contains 13 residues. The V gene's germline CDR1 is WSHSY and CDR2 SAAADI. CDR3: CASRSGGTYEQYF.

The chain links TRBV20-1 to TRBJ2-7; TCRdb calls TRBD2, which cannot be checked without DNA. CDR1 is DFQATT, CDR2 SNEGSKA, per germline (reference sequence). The CDR3 extends over 11 amino acids. CDR3 sequence reads: CSAVTSGEQYF.

This chain links TRBV12-3 or TRBV12-4 with TRBJ2-1; as DNA is missing, the TRBD1 call by TCRdb cannot be tested. The CDR3 length is 14 residues. This CDR3 reads CASDRGEIVNEQFF.

The rearrangement joins TRBV4-1 to TRBJ2-1; the D gene TCRdb calls, TRBD1, cannot be checked with no DNA. Germline V CDR1 and CDR2: MGHRA, YSYEKL. The CDR3 runs 15 residues. The CDR3: CASSQVSSTGDEQFF.

The V gene is TRBV7-6, the J gene TRBJ2-5. Germline CDR1 SGHVS, CDR2 FNYEAQ. This CDR3 is built from 13 residues. The CDR3 protein is CASSLSLRETQYF.

The chain joins TRBV24-1 to TRBJ2-1; with no DNA, the TCRdb D assignment of TRBD1 cannot be verified. CDR1 is KGHDR and CDR2 is SFDVKD in the germline V gene. The CDR3 has 16 amino acids. Here the CDR3 reads CATSDLRDSRYNEQFF.